Listed below are T cell receptor beta chains from one sample, sequenced in a study of blood T cell repertoires in COVID-19. Clones were read by immunoSEQ multiplex PCR, and TCRdb kept only the in-frame ones, dropping some. Of about 33,000 clones in the sample, about nine tenths were seen once. Sequencing was performed on peripheral blood. The receptors shown here come from a man aged 60 to 75 with acute or convalescent COVID-19. Each CDR3 is given with its conserved first and last residue. A D gene is named only where the DNA matches it firmly. Not every row has a clone size; where given, it reads once, few, many or a size class.

CDR3nt,CDR3aa,v_gene,d_gene,j_gene,abundance
TGTGCCAGTAGTACCCAGCAGGCCCACGAGCAGTACTTC,CASSTQQAHEQYF,TRBV19,-,TRBJ2-7,-
TGTGCCAGCAGTTATCCAGGGAACCAGCCCCAGCATTTT,CASSYPGNQPQHF,TRBV28,-,TRBJ1-5,-
TGTGCCAGTAGTATCGGGACAGGGGGATTTACAGATACGCAGTATTTT,CASSIGTGGFTDTQYF,TRBV19,TRBD1,TRBJ2-3,-
TGCGCCAGCAGCTTGGAACAGGGAGGGTACTCTGGAAACACCATATATTTT,CASSLEQGGYSGNTIYF,TRBV5-1,-,TRBJ1-3,-
TGTGCCACCAGCAGAGATCCTGGGACTAGCTGGACCGGGGAGCTGTTTTTT,CATSRDPGTSWTGELFF,TRBV15,TRBD2,TRBJ2-2,-
TGTGCCAGTAGTATAGCAGAGGGGGCAGGCAATCAGCCCCAGCATTTT,CASSIAEGAGNQPQHF,TRBV19,TRBD1,TRBJ1-5,once
TGTGCCAGCAGCGTCCAGGATAACAATGAGCAGTTCTTC,CASSVQDNNEQFF,TRBV9,-,TRBJ2-1,-
TGTGCCAGCAGAGTCTCCAGGGGTAACAATGAGCAGTTCTTC,CASRVSRGNNEQFF,TRBV28,-,TRBJ2-1,-
TGTGCCAGCAGCTTAGTTGCGGGTCGGGATACCGGGGAGCTGTTTTTT,CASSLVAGRDTGELFF,TRBV7-2,-,TRBJ2-2,-
TGTGCCAGCAGTTCTGACAGGGGCCGCACTGAAGCTTTCTTT,CASSSDRGRTEAFF,TRBV2,TRBD1,TRBJ1-1,-
TGTGCCAGCAGCCCTGGACGGGAACCCACAGATACGCAGTATTTT,CASSPGREPTDTQYF,TRBV7-9,-,TRBJ2-3,-
TGTGCCAGTACTTCCCCCCGCGGGGAGGGGAGCGCTGGGGCCAACGTCCTGACTTTC,CASTSPRGEGSAGANVLTF,TRBV27,TRBD2,TRBJ2-6,few
TGTGCCAGCACCTTACTTACGGGACAGGTCTACAAGGGGGCTGAAGCTTTCTTT,CASTLLTGQVYKGAEAFF,TRBV11-3,TRBD1,TRBJ1-1,-
TGTGCCAGTAGTCCAGGGACTAGCGGAAACAATGAGCAGTTCTTC,CASSPGTSGNNEQFF,TRBV19,TRBD2,TRBJ2-1,once
TGCGCCAGTACACAGGGGTCGAACACCGGGGAGCTGTTTTTT,CASTQGSNTGELFF,TRBV5-1,TRBD1,TRBJ2-2,-
TGTGCCAGCAGTTCCCGACAACTAGCGACAGATACGCAGTATTTT,CASSSRQLATDTQYF,TRBV27,TRBD2,TRBJ2-3,-
TGTGCCAGCAGTTTACAGGGGGAATCACCCCTCCACTTT,CASSLQGESPLHF,TRBV2,TRBD1,TRBJ1-6,-
TGTGCCAGCTCAGGGACAGGCGTCGCAGATACGCAGTATTTT,CASSGTGVADTQYF,TRBV18,TRBD1,TRBJ2-3,-
TGCGCCAGCAGCACGGACAGCAATGGCTACACCTTC,CASSTDSNGYTF,TRBV5-1,-,TRBJ1-2,-
TGTGCCAGCAGCTCATTAGCGCCAAGCTCCTACAATGAGCAGTTCTTC,CASSSLAPSSYNEQFF,TRBV11-2,-,TRBJ2-1,-
TGTGCCAGCTCACCAACGGAAGCGGATAGCTCCTACAATGAGCAGTTCTTC,CASSPTEADSSYNEQFF,TRBV18,-,TRBJ2-1,-
TGTGCCAGTAGTATGCAAGCGGACAGGGTTAATTCACCCCTCCACTTT,CASSMQADRVNSPLHF,TRBV19,TRBD1,TRBJ1-6,-
TGTGCCACCAGTGGACAGGGAACCCTCTGGGACTATGGCTACACCTTC,CATSGQGTLWDYGYTF,TRBV24-1,TRBD1,TRBJ1-2,-
TGTGCCAGCAGCTTGGCTGTTTCCAGCGGTGGCTACACCTTC,CASSLAVSSGGYTF,TRBV5-6,-,TRBJ1-2,-
TGTGCCAGCAGCTTGGTTCAACGGACGACAGAGGGCTACACCTTC,CASSLVQRTTEGYTF,TRBV5-6,-,TRBJ1-2,-
TGCGCCAGCAGCTTTAGGCCGGGGGGCACCGGGGAGCTGTTTTTT,CASSFRPGGTGELFF,TRBV5-1,TRBD2,TRBJ2-2,-
TGTGCCAGCAGTTACTCGAGCGCCTTCTCCTACGAGCAGTACTTC,CASSYSSAFSYEQYF,TRBV6-5,-,TRBJ2-7,-
TGTGCCAGCAGCGTAGCGGGAGGGGCTCAAGAGACCCAGTACTTC,CASSVAGGAQETQYF,TRBV3-1/TRBV3-2,TRBD2,TRBJ2-5,-
TGTGCCACCAGTGAACCCGGACTCAAGGGAGGCAATGAGCAGTTCTTC,CATSEPGLKGGNEQFF,TRBV24-1,-,TRBJ2-1,-
TGTGCCACCAGTGATCCCGGGACAGGGGAGATCACCGGGGAGCTGTTTTTT,CATSDPGTGEITGELFF,TRBV24-1,TRBD1,TRBJ2-2,once
TGTGCCAGCAGCTTAGGAGTCCGGGATGAGCAGTTCTTC,CASSLGVRDEQFF,TRBV11-2,-,TRBJ2-1,-
TGCGCCAGCAGCTCACGGACTAGCGGACTCAAAAATGAGCAGTTCTTC,CASSSRTSGLKNEQFF,TRBV5-1,TRBD2,TRBJ2-1,-